Each of the 24 T cell receptor beta chains below was sequenced from the same sample in a study of a mutant IDH1 vaccine in newly diagnosed glioma. The time point is: week 5, during vaccination. Vaccination comprised doses that each held 300 ug of mutant IDH1 20-mer peptide, plus topical imiquimod. Their target antigens are unknown. Libraries were prepared by immunoSEQ multiplex PCR; TCRdb keeps only in-frame clonotypes and omits some of them. The repertoire holds tens of thousands of clones, with about 80% as singletons. The sequencing used PBMCs, collected from a glioma patient whose treatment included an IDH1 peptide vaccine. The receptors derive from a woman between 50 and 59 years old with glioma.

The chain has TRBV5-1 and TRBJ2-5, with D perhaps matching TRBD1 or TRBD2 (5 bases each). This CDR3 comprises 15 residues. The germline V and J ends were trimmed by 2 bases and 4 bases, with 15 bases remaining between them. Germline CDR1 SGHRS, CDR2 YFSETQ. The CDR3 reads CASSFRGAGGETQYF. CDR3 nucleotide sequence: TGCGCCAGCAGCTTTAGGGGTGCCGGAGGAGAGACCCAGTACTTC.

This clone has more than one count but fewer than ten. This chain connects TRBV19 to TRBJ1-5, with 9 nucleotides matching TRBD1. The V gene's germline CDR1 is LNHDA and CDR2 SQIVND (reference sequence). The CDR3 extends over 19 amino acids. With 0 bases clipped from V and 4 bases from J, the junction kept 13 bases outside the gene matches. The CDR3 DNA is TGTGCCAGTAGTATAGATTGGGGACAGGGAAGTGGGTGGAATCAGCCCCAGCATTTT. This encodes CASSIDWGQGSGWNQPQHF.

The V and J genes are TRBV2 and TRBJ2-1, with D possibly TRBD1 on 6 matching bases. The germline CDR1 and CDR2 sequences are SNHLY and FYNNEI. The CDR3 is 14 residues long. Trimming cost V 4 bases and J 14 bases, with 21 bases left between them. The CDR3 sequence: CASSGARGSRGEFF. The CDR3, as DNA: TGTGCCAGCAGTGGTGCCAGGGGCTCACGTGGGGAGTTCTTC.

The V gene is TRBV11-2, the J gene TRBJ2-7; no firm D call. The germline V and J ends were trimmed by 2 bases and 6 bases, with 26 bases remaining between them. The CDR3 loop spans 18 amino acids. Looked up from germline, CDR1 is SGHAT and CDR2 is FQNNGV. DNA for the CDR3: TGTGCCAGCAGCTTAAGCTATTTACGGCAGCCCAAAGCTGGCGAGCAGTACTTC. It codes for CASSLSYLRQPKAGEQYF.

This clone was detected a few times. This sequence joins TRBV7-3 and TRBJ1-1; D uncertain. Trimming shortened V by 4 bases and J by 3 bases, and 9 bases separated the two germline ends. The CDR3 totals 13 residues. The V gene's germline CDR1 is SGHTA and CDR2 FQGTGA. As DNA, the CDR3 is TGTGCCAGCAGCTCGGACGTCTACACTGAAGCTTTCTTT. It encodes CASSSDVYTEAFF.

The chain combines TRBV5-1 with TRBJ1-3; D gene unclear. The V gene lost 0 bases and the J gene lost 4 bases, with 11 bases spanning the gap. CDR3 length equals 15 residues. CDR1 and CDR2 (germline): SGHRS, YFSETQ. The CDR3 nucleotides are TGCGCCAGCAGCTTGGTTATGGGGTCCGGAAACACCATATATTTT. It yields the protein CASSLVMGSGNTIYF.

The chain carries TRBV30 and TRBJ1-2, with TRBD1 matching 8 bases. The CDR3 is 14 amino acids. V gave up 4 bases and J gave up 8 bases; unmatched junction bases: 12. CDR1 is GTSNPN, CDR2 SVGIG, per germline (reference sequence). As DNA, the CDR3 is TGTGCCTGGAAGCCACCGGACAGGGCTCGCGGCTACACCTTC. Amino acid sequence: CAWKPPDRARGYTF.

As DNA, the CDR3 is TGTGCCAGCAGTTTCCCGGGAGCCTCGGGGGGGGAGCTGTTTTTT. It encodes CASSFPGASGGELFF. The chain is built from TRBV6-1 and TRBJ2-2; D is possibly TRBD2 (6 bases). Looked up from germline, CDR1 is MNHNS and CDR2 is SASEGT. V lost 5 bases and J 8 bases, leaving 18 bases between the germline ends. This CDR3 comprises 15 residues.

V usage is TRBV2 and J usage is TRBJ1-5, with D hard to call. Germline V gene sequence: CDR1 SNHLY, CDR2 FYNNEI. The CDR3 sequence is 14 residues long. V lost 8 bases to trimming and J lost 3 bases, with 14 bases between them. The CDR3 DNA sequence: TGTGCCAGCCGTTTAAGCGGATCCAATCAGCCCCAGCATTTT. Amino acids: CASRLSGSNQPQHF.

As DNA, the CDR3 is TGTGCCAGCAGCTTGGCCCCGGCCTTCGGCGATTCACCCCTCCACTTT. The encoded protein is CASSLAPAFGDSPLHF. The rearrangement links TRBV5-5 to TRBJ1-6; D unclear. The V end lost 0 bases, the J end lost 8 bases, and 15 bases lay between the germline ends. The germline V gene has CDR1 SGHKS and CDR2 YYEKEE (reference sequence). This CDR3 is 16 amino acids long.

The chain couples TRBV9 to TRBJ1-1, with a possible D match to TRBD1 (5 bases). Germline values: CDR1 SGDLS, CDR2 YYNGEE. Trimming cost V 0 bases and J 5 bases, with 14 bases left between them. The CDR3 consists of 15 residues. Here the CDR3 reads CASSVEAGRGTEAFF. CDR3 DNA: TGTGCCAGCAGCGTAGAGGCAGGGCGAGGTACTGAAGCTTTCTTT.

This clone was counted only a few times. The chain joins TRBV5-1 to TRBJ1-1; 8 nucleotides align to TRBD1. J was trimmed by 4 bases and V by 4 bases; bases with no gene match: 12. Germline CDR1 and CDR2: SGHRS and YFSETQ. The CDR3 has 16 residues. This CDR3 is CASSLDRGVVGTEAFF. CDR3 DNA: TGCGCCAGCAGCCTTGACAGGGGAGTTGTGGGCACTGAAGCTTTCTTT.

This chain joins TRBV18 and TRBJ2-5; 7 positions match TRBD1. The CDR3 extends over 16 amino acids. In germline, CDR1 is KGHSH, CDR2 LQKENI. The V segment lost 3 bases and the J segment 1 base; nucleotides outside the gene matches: 8. The CDR3 DNA follows: TGTGCCAGCTCACCCTCGACAGGGAGACTCCAAGAGACCCAGTACTTC. Its translation is CASSPSTGRLQETQYF.

This chain connects TRBV7-3 to TRBJ1-1; 7 positions agree with TRBD1. V was clipped by 7 bases and J by 5 bases; unmatched bases: 10. The CDR3 has 14 amino acids. The germline CDR1 and CDR2 sequences are SGHTA and FQGTGA. CDR3 amino acids: CASMIKGGWTEAFF. In DNA form, the CDR3 reads TGTGCCAGCATGATAAAAGGGGGCTGGACTGAAGCTTTCTTT.

The chain joins TRBV6-6 to TRBJ1-6; no clear D gene. V lost 5 bases and J lost 7, with 3 bases in between. The CDR3 runs to 11 residues. Germline V gene data show CDR1 as MNHNY and CDR2 as SVGAGI (reference sequence). DNA of the CDR3: TGTGCCAGCAGTGGGAATTCACCCCTCCACTTT. Its protein product is CASSGNSPLHF.

This rearrangement joins TRBV6-5 to TRBJ1-1, with D perhaps matching TRBD1 (5 bases). Germline CDR1 and CDR2: MNHEY and SVGAGI. The CDR3 loop spans 13 amino acids. Trimming cost V 10 bases and J 1 base, with 13 bases left between them. CDR3 nucleotide sequence: TGTGCCATCCGACGGGGCCCGAACACTGAAGCTTTCTTT. This gives the protein CAIRRGPNTEAFF.

V usage is TRBV5-4 and J usage is TRBJ1-4; perhaps TRBD1 as D (5 bases). Trimming cost V 2 bases and J 5 bases, with 16 bases left between them. The CDR3 has 16 residues. CDR1 and CDR2 from the germline V gene are SGHNT and YYREEE (reference sequence). CDR3 DNA: TGTGCCAGCAGCTTTGGGCTTGCAGGGAGGAATGAAAAACTGTTTTTT. Translating it yields CASSFGLAGRNEKLFF.

The V call is TRBV7-9, the J call TRBJ1-4; D unclear. Trimming removed 8 bases at V and 7 bases at J, with 8 bases between. The CDR3 has 11 amino acids. Per germline, CDR1 SEHNR and CDR2 FQNEAQ (reference sequence). The CDR3 loop reads CASGGSEKLFF. CDR3 sequence (DNA): TGTGCCAGCGGTGGTAGTGAAAAACTGTTTTTT.

This clone has more than one count but fewer than ten. The rearrangement links TRBV18 to TRBJ1-1; 9 nucleotides match TRBD1. CDR3 length: 16 residues. CDR1 KGHSH and CDR2 LQKENI come from the germline V gene. V was pared by 3 bases and J by 1 base, with 6 bases of the junction left unmatched. CDR3 nucleotides: TGTGCCAGCTCACCCGGGACAGGGACACAGAACACTGAAGCTTTCTTT. As protein: CASSPGTGTQNTEAFF.

V and J are TRBV6-6 and TRBJ1-1, with D perhaps TRBD1 (6 bases). Germline V lookup: CDR1 MNHNY, CDR2 SVGAGI (reference sequence). V was cut by 8 bases and J by 5 bases, with 18 bases left in between. The CDR3 is 14 amino acids. The CDR3 region is CASGRGGSETEAFF. In DNA form, the CDR3 reads TGTGCCAGCGGGAGGGGGGGTAGTGAAACTGAAGCTTTCTTT.

The chain carries TRBV4-3 and TRBJ1-1; no clear D gene. This CDR3 has 14 residues. V lost 0 bases to trimming and J lost 3 bases, with 8 bases between them. Germline CDR1 and CDR2: LGHNA and YSLEER. The CDR3 sequence is CASSQDGRYTEAFF. The CDR3, as DNA: TGCGCCAGCAGCCAAGACGGCAGGTACACTGAAGCTTTCTTT.

V and J are TRBV6-1 and TRBJ2-5, with TRBD2 identical over 8 bases. The CDR3 runs to 14 residues. Germline V gene sequence: CDR1 MNHNS, CDR2 SASEGT. The V segment lost 6 bases and the J segment 4 bases; nucleotides outside the gene matches: 7. Here the CDR3 reads CASSSGGALETQYF. The CDR3 DNA reads as TGTGCCAGCAGCTCCGGGGGGGCCTTAGAGACCCAGTACTTC.

This chain uses TRBV6-1 with TRBJ1-1; weak D call: TRBD1 (5 bases). Germline values: CDR1 MNHNS, CDR2 SASEGT. The ends were cut back, 1 base at V and 1 base at J, with 13 bases in the middle. CDR3 length: 16 residues. The CDR3 loop is CASSEGRGGGNTEAFF. DNA of the CDR3: TGTGCCAGCAGTGAAGGAAGGGGAGGCGGGAACACTGAAGCTTTCTTT.

This clone appeared a few times. Within the sample, other DNA sequences also encode this same CDR3. This chain connects TRBV6-4 to TRBJ2-3, with 7 bases matching TRBD1. V lost 0 bases, J lost 4 bases, and 1 base stayed unmatched. Germline values: CDR1 MRHNA, CDR2 SNTAGT. This CDR3 region has 14 residues. The CDR3 spells CASSDSQGADTQYF. The CDR3 bases are TGTGCCAGCAGTGACTCGCAGGGGGCAGATACGCAGTATTTT.